This entry is about one TCR beta chain. This sample was included in a study of blood T cell repertoires in COVID-19. Some clones are missing from TCRdb's copy, which holds only in-frame ones; the method was immunoSEQ multiplex PCR. The sample contains about 180,000 clones, more than 75% of which appear only once. Losses at the gene ends were 2 bases for V and 3 bases for J; bases not matched to a gene: 8. Germline V gene data show CDR1 as SEHNR and CDR2 as FQNEAQ (reference sequence). CDR3 length equals 16 residues. J is TRBJ2-3 and V is TRBV7-9, with TRBD2 matching over 7 bases. The sequence was collected from a woman aged 45-65 years who had recovered from COVID-19. The sequencing input was PBMCs or T cells enriched from blood (not recorded which). The CDR3 protein is CASSLNSGTRTDTQYF. For the CDR3, the DNA is TGTGCCAGCAGCTTAAACAGCGGGACCAGAACAGATACGCAGTATTTT.